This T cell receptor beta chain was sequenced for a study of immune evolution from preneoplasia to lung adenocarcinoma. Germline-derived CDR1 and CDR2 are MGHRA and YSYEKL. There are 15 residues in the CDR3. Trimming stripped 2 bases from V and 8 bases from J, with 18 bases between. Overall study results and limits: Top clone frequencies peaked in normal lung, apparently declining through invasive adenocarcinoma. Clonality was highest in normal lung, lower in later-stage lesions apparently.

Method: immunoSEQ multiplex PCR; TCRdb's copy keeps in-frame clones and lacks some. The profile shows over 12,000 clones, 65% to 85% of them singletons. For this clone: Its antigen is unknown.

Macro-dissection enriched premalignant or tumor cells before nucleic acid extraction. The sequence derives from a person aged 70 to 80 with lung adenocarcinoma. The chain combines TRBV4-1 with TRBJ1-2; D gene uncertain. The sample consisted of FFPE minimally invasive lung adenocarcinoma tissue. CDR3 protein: CASSQTELPASGYTF. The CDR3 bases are TGCGCCAGCAGCCAAACGGAGCTCCCCGCTAGCGGCTACACCTTC.